This is a list of T cell receptor beta chains from one sample in a study of T cells after yellow fever vaccination. TCRdb redid the calling of the 5' RACE reads with MiXCR, one entry per CDR3 protein. The table lists about 320,000 distinct CDR3 sequences, 3.5% to 4.5% of them singletons. The sequencing here drew on PBMCs, taken 15 days after the yellow fever booster vaccination. Source of these receptors: a man between 18 and 35 years old who received the YFV17D yellow fever vaccine. Both conserved end residues are part of each CDR3. The order of the fields is clone size, J gene, D gene, V gene, CDR3 protein, CDR3 DNA. A D gene is named only where the DNA matches it firmly. The size of a clone is reported for some rows only, either as once, few or many, or as a class for expanded clones.

size: many; J: TRBJ2-4; D: -; V: TRBV21-1; CDR3: CASSKTSIGAKNIQYF; DNA: TGTGCCAGCAGCAAAACCTCGATCGGGGCCAAAAACATTCAGTACTTC
size: few; J: TRBJ2-5; D: -; V: TRBV7-2; CDR3: CASSQPGSYGTQYF; DNA: TGTGCCAGCAGCCAGCCAGGGTCCTATGGGACCCAGTACTTC
size: many; J: TRBJ1-5; D: -; V: TRBV7-2; CDR3: CASGPGSTEGAQHF; DNA: TGTGCCAGCGGCCCCGGGTCAACTGAGGGGGCCCAGCATTTT
size: many; J: TRBJ1-5; D: TRBD1; V: TRBV4-3; CDR3: CASSPGTGHNQPQHF; DNA: TGCGCCAGCAGCCCCGGGACAGGGCACAATCAGCCCCAGCATTTT
size: few; J: TRBJ2-5; D: TRBD2; V: TRBV29-1; CDR3: CSVAYQSGGETQYF; DNA: TGCAGCGTTGCGTACCAAAGCGGGGGGGAGACCCAGTACTTC
size: many; J: TRBJ1-4; D: -; V: TRBV5-1; CDR3: CASSKNVQETNEKLFF; DNA: TGCGCCAGCAGCAAAAACGTCCAGGAAACTAATGAAAAACTGTTTTTT
size: many; J: TRBJ1-2; D: -; V: TRBV4-3; CDR3: CASSQDYRNYGYTF; DNA: TGCGCCAGCAGCCAAGATTACAGAAACTATGGCTACACCTTC
size: few; J: TRBJ2-2; D: -; V: TRBV12-3/TRBV12-4; CDR3: CASSFVLGELFF; DNA: TGTGCCAGCAGTTTCGTTTTGGGGGAGCTGTTTTTT
size: -; J: TRBJ1-2; D: -; V: TRBV20-1; CDR3: CSARLGERRGYTF; DNA: TGCAGTGCTAGATTAGGGGAACGGCGTGGCTACACCTTC
size: -; J: TRBJ2-2; D: TRBD1; V: TRBV29-1; CDR3: CSVPIGGKGELFF; DNA: TGCAGCGTTCCTATAGGGGGCAAGGGGGAGCTGTTTTTT
size: many; J: TRBJ1-4; D: TRBD1; V: TRBV4-1; CDR3: CASSQVGQDEKLFF; DNA: TGCGCCAGCAGCCAAGTTGGACAGGACGAAAAACTGTTTTTT
size: -; J: TRBJ2-1; D: TRBD2; V: TRBV5-1; CDR3: CASSLTGGVSGVVNEQFF; DNA: TGCGCCAGCAGCTTGACCGGAGGCGTTAGCGGGGTGGTCAATGAGCAGTTCTTC
size: many; J: TRBJ2-1; D: TRBD2; V: TRBV7-9; CDR3: CASSERGSSYNEQFF; DNA: TGTGCCAGCAGCGAGCGGGGGAGCTCCTACAATGAGCAGTTCTTC
size: few; J: TRBJ1-5; D: TRBD1; V: TRBV7-9; CDR3: CASSLDRDSNQPQHF; DNA: TGTGCCAGCAGTCTAGACAGGGATAGCAATCAGCCCCAGCATTTT
size: -; J: TRBJ1-5; D: -; V: TRBV19; CDR3: CASSIRGTNQPQHF; DNA: TGTGCCAGTAGTATTCGTGGGACGAATCAGCCCCAGCATTTT
size: few; J: TRBJ1-3; D: -; V: TRBV5-1; CDR3: CASSTRGFMRNTIYF; DNA: TGCGCCAGCAGCACCAGGGGATTTATGAGAAACACCATATATTTT
size: -; J: TRBJ2-3; D: TRBD2; V: TRBV19; CDR3: CASSRELAVPEDTQYF; DNA: TGTGCCAGTAGCCGAGAACTAGCGGTCCCTGAAGATACGCAGTATTTT
size: many; J: TRBJ2-1; D: -; V: TRBV5-4; CDR3: CASSLTDEQFF; DNA: TGTGCCAGCAGCTTGACGGATGAGCAGTTCTTC
size: many; J: TRBJ1-2; D: TRBD1; V: TRBV5-1; CDR3: CASSEGQGSGYTF; DNA: TGCGCCAGCAGCGAGGGACAGGGAAGTGGCTACACCTTC
size: many; J: TRBJ2-7; D: TRBD1; V: TRBV7-9; CDR3: CASSSGQGSYEQYF; DNA: TGTGCCAGCAGCTCCGGACAGGGCTCCTACGAGCAGTACTTC
size: -; J: TRBJ2-2; D: TRBD2; V: TRBV7-8; CDR3: CASSQRDLTGGELFF; DNA: TGTGCCAGCAGCCAGCGGGACTTAACGGGCGGGGAGCTGTTTTTT
size: -; J: TRBJ2-1; D: -; V: TRBV6-1; CDR3: CASSVFGILRDEQFF; DNA: TGTGCCAGCAGTGTATTTGGGATCCTCCGGGATGAGCAGTTCTTC
size: many; J: TRBJ2-3; D: -; V: TRBV12-3/TRBV12-4; CDR3: CASSLRSGEGTDTQYF; DNA: TGTGCCAGCAGTTTAAGGTCCGGCGAAGGCACAGATACGCAGTATTTT
size: -; J: TRBJ2-7; D: TRBD1; V: TRBV20-1; CDR3: CSALTGDSYEQYF; DNA: TGCAGTGCCCTCACAGGGGACAGCTACGAGCAGTACTTC
size: many; J: TRBJ1-2; D: -; V: TRBV7-2; CDR3: CASSLQPFGGYTF; DNA: TGTGCCAGCAGCCTACAGCCCTTTGGCGGCTACACCTTC
size: many; J: TRBJ1-1; D: -; V: TRBV6-5; CDR3: CASRGAYTEAFF; DNA: TGTGCCAGTCGTGGGGCTTATACTGAAGCTTTCTTT
size: -; J: TRBJ2-1; D: TRBD1; V: TRBV10-2; CDR3: CASSRQGNNEQFF; DNA: TGCGCCAGCAGTCGACAGGGAAACAATGAGCAGTTCTTC
size: few; J: TRBJ2-1; D: -; V: TRBV27; CDR3: CASSLWGAKSHEQFF; DNA: TGTGCCAGCAGTTTATGGGGGGCGAAATCCCATGAGCAGTTCTTC
size: many; J: TRBJ1-2; D: TRBD1; V: TRBV4-3; CDR3: CASSPGTGYGYGYTF; DNA: TGCGCCAGCAGCCCTGGGACAGGGTATGGCTATGGCTACACCTTC
size: few; J: TRBJ1-2; D: TRBD1; V: TRBV10-1; CDR3: CASSESNRGGYDGYTF; DNA: TGCGCCAGCAGTGAGTCGAACAGGGGAGGGTATGATGGCTACACCTTC
size: -; J: TRBJ2-3; D: TRBD1; V: TRBV2; CDR3: CASSRDRWADTQYF; DNA: TGTGCCAGCAGTCGGGACAGGTGGGCGGATACGCAGTATTTT
size: many; J: TRBJ2-1; D: TRBD1; V: TRBV7-9; CDR3: CASSPGTGVFQQFF; DNA: TGTGCCAGCAGCCCCGGGACAGGAGTCTTTCAGCAGTTCTTC
size: -; J: TRBJ1-2; D: TRBD1; V: TRBV7-9; CDR3: CASSSAGQANYGYTF; DNA: TGTGCCAGCAGCTCAGCGGGACAGGCTAACTATGGCTACACCTTC
size: few; J: TRBJ2-7; D: -; V: TRBV18; CDR3: CASSPRPQRVGLHEQYF; DNA: TGTGCCAGCTCACCTCGGCCCCAAAGGGTGGGGTTGCACGAGCAGTACTTC
size: many; J: TRBJ1-6; D: -; V: TRBV4-3; CDR3: CASSQGVRSPLHF; DNA: TGCGCCAGCAGCCAGGGGGTCCGTTCACCCCTCCACTTT
size: few; J: TRBJ2-1; D: -; V: TRBV18; CDR3: CASSPQRSYNEQFF; DNA: TGTGCCAGCTCACCCCAACGCTCCTACAATGAGCAGTTCTTC
size: many; J: TRBJ2-3; D: -; V: TRBV27; CDR3: CASSILETGGTDTQYF; DNA: TGTGCCAGCAGTATCCTCGAGACAGGCGGCACAGATACGCAGTATTTT
size: many; J: TRBJ2-3; D: -; V: TRBV7-2; CDR3: CASSHALPDTQYF; DNA: TGTGCCAGCAGCCATGCCCTCCCAGATACGCAGTATTTT
size: many; J: TRBJ2-3; D: -; V: TRBV5-4; CDR3: CASALGLSTDTQYF; DNA: TGTGCCAGCGCACTGGGCCTTAGCACAGATACGCAGTATTTT
size: -; J: TRBJ1-1; D: -; V: TRBV4-3; CDR3: CASSPRAEGVGAFF; DNA: TGCGCCAGCAGCCCTAGGGCAGAGGGCGTTGGAGCTTTCTTT
size: many; J: TRBJ2-4; D: -; V: TRBV6-6; CDR3: CASSPSPNIQYF; DNA: TGTGCCAGCAGTCCGAGTCCGAACATTCAGTACTTC
size: few; J: TRBJ1-6; D: -; V: TRBV19; CDR3: CASDDRRNSPLHF; DNA: TGTGCCAGTGACGACAGAAGGAATTCACCCCTCCACTTT
size: -; J: TRBJ2-3; D: -; V: TRBV13; CDR3: CASSPEWGTSTDTQYF; DNA: TGTGCCAGCAGCCCTGAGTGGGGCACTAGCACAGATACGCAGTATTTT
size: few; J: TRBJ2-2; D: TRBD1; V: TRBV20-1; CDR3: CSAMGQGTIGELFF; DNA: TGCAGTGCCATGGGACAGGGGACGATCGGGGAGCTGTTTTTT
size: once; J: TRBJ2-1; D: -; V: TRBV7-8; CDR3: CASSPRGLYNEQFF; DNA: TGTGCCAGCAGCCCGCGGGGGCTCTACAATGAGCAGTTCTTC
size: many; J: TRBJ2-3; D: -; V: TRBV20-1; CDR3: CSAITDTQYF; DNA: TGCAGTGCCATCACAGATACGCAGTATTTT
size: -; J: TRBJ2-1; D: TRBD2; V: TRBV7-9; CDR3: CASTVSGDYNEQFF; DNA: TGTGCCAGCACCGTAAGCGGGGACTACAATGAGCAGTTCTTC
size: many; J: TRBJ2-7; D: -; V: TRBV7-8; CDR3: CASSPRSSEQYF; DNA: TGTGCCAGCAGCCCCCGGTCGTCCGAGCAGTACTTC
size: many; J: TRBJ1-5; D: -; V: TRBV7-2; CDR3: CASSLVIGQPQHF; DNA: TGTGCCAGCAGCTTAGTAATCGGGCAGCCCCAGCATTTT
size: many; J: TRBJ2-7; D: -; V: TRBV10-2; CDR3: CASSDRTPTYEQYF; DNA: TGCGCCAGCAGTGATAGGACACCGACCTACGAGCAGTACTTC
size: many; J: TRBJ2-5; D: -; V: TRBV5-4; CDR3: CASKGGETQYF; DNA: TGTGCCAGTAAAGGGGGGGAGACCCAGTACTTC
size: many; J: TRBJ2-5; D: -; V: TRBV7-2; CDR3: CASSLRDFPYQETQYF; DNA: TGTGCCAGCAGCTTACGTGACTTTCCGTACCAAGAGACCCAGTACTTC